The 28 T cell receptor beta chains in this list originate from one sample, sequenced in a study of blood T cells in healthy people across ages. PCR was performed a second time for roughly 7 to 11 cycles using a sample-barcoded 5' primer and a J-beta primer mix. From the 5' RACE reads, TCRdb called clonotypes with MiXCR, one entry per CDR3 protein. The sample records fewer than 2,000,000 distinct CDR3 sequences, 30% to 40% being singletons. Material for sequencing was blood. The source is a woman aged 25 to 45 in good health.

The V call is TRBV20-1, the J call TRBJ2-7; no clear D gene. CDR1 DFQATT and CDR2 SNEGSKA come from the germline V gene (reference sequence). Trimming removed 0 bases from V and 2 bases from J, with 11 bases in between. The CDR3 spans 14 residues. CDR3 region: CSARDLSLAYEQYF. For the CDR3, the DNA is TGCAGTGCTAGAGATTTGTCGCTCGCCTACGAGCAGTACTTC.

The rearrangement links TRBV5-6 to TRBJ2-3, with TRBD2 as a possible D gene (5 bases). This CDR3 is built from 16 residues. Trimming cost V 3 bases and J 1 base, with 15 bases left between them. The germline V gene has CDR1 SGHDT and CDR2 YYEEEE. The CDR3 protein is CASSSDGDDGTDTQYF. The DNA for the CDR3 is TGTGCCAGCAGCTCGGACGGGGATGACGGCACAGATACGCAGTATTTT.

V and J are TRBV5-1 and TRBJ2-7, with D maybe TRBD1 (6 bases). The germline V gene encodes CDR1 SGHRS and CDR2 YFSETQ. V gave up 4 bases and J gave up 4 bases, with 15 bases separating them. The CDR3 spans 14 residues. CDR3 nucleotide sequence: TGCGCCAGCAGCCCACAGGGAAGGGCGTACGAGCAGTACTTC. Translation: CASSPQGRAYEQYF.

The chain has TRBV6-5 and TRBJ2-5; 9 nucleotides align to TRBD1. The V segment lost 6 bases and the J segment 5 bases; nucleotides outside the gene matches: 4. Per the germline V gene, CDR1 is MNHEY and CDR2 is SVGAGI. The CDR3 has 13 amino acids. This CDR3 reads CASRTGGWETQYF. CDR3 DNA sequence: TGTGCCAGCAGGACAGGGGGATGGGAGACCCAGTACTTC.

This clonotype was seen more than once but under ten times. The J gene is TRBJ2-1, the V gene TRBV5-1; TRBD2 aligns across 16 bases. Trimming removed 2 bases from V and 0 bases from J; junction bases left unmatched: 5. CDR1 is SGHRS, CDR2 YFSETQ, per germline. The CDR3 length is 19 residues. The CDR3 region is CASSFGTSGGVSSYNEQFF. CDR3 sequence (DNA): TGCGCCAGCAGCTTCGGGACTAGCGGGGGGGTTAGCTCCTACAATGAGCAGTTCTTC. Together with reference TRBV5-1 and TRBJ2-1, the CDR3 gives the full variable domain: KAGVTQTPRYLIKTRGQQVTLSCSPISGHRSVSWYQQTPGQGLQFLFEYFSETQRNKGNFPGRFSGRQFSNSRSEMNVSTLELGDSALYLCASSFGTSGGVSSYNEQFFGPGTRLTVL.

This clonotype showed up many times. The rearrangement uses TRBV29-1 and TRBJ2-1; D uncertain. The CDR3 totals 11 residues. Trimming removed 3 bases from V and 9 bases from J, with 9 bases in between. Germline lookup yields CDR1 SQVTM and CDR2 ANQGSEA. CDR3 in DNA: TGCAGCGTTGAGACCGTAGGTGAGCAGTTCTTC. This translates into CSVETVGEQFF.

The genes are TRBV7-2 and TRBJ2-7, with D perhaps assigned TRBD1 or TRBD2 (5 bases each). V lost 3 bases, J lost 6 bases, and 15 bases lay in between. Germline-derived CDR1 and CDR2 are SGHTA and FQGNSA. The CDR3 covers 14 residues. CDR3 amino acids: CASSLGWERGEQYF. DNA of the CDR3: TGTGCCAGCAGCTTGGGGTGGGAGAGGGGCGAGCAGTACTTC.

Comments on this clonotype: One end of the junction varies from germline; a read error may be responsible. The chain couples TRBV5-1 to TRBJ1-5; D might be TRBD1 (6 bases). CDR1 is SGHRS, CDR2 YFSETQ, per germline. The CDR3 contains 15 residues. Here the CDR3 reads CASSPDSNSDQPQHF. The CDR3 nucleotides are TGCGCCAGCAGCCCGGACAGTAATAGCGATCAGCCCCAGCATTTT.

This clonotype came up a few times. The gene calls are TRBV20-1 and TRBJ2-7; TRBD2 matches 7 bases. The V gene end was trimmed by 3 bases and the J gene end by 2 bases; junction bases not matched to a gene: 16. Germline V lookup: CDR1 DFQATT, CDR2 SNEGSKA (reference sequence). This CDR3 is built from 17 residues. CDR3 DNA sequence: TGCAGTGCTAGCCTTCCGGGCGAGCGGGGCCGTCCCTACGAGCAGTACTTC. It codes for CSASLPGERGRPYEQYF.

The chain combines TRBV20-1 with TRBJ2-7; D call uncertain. The CDR3 runs 13 residues. The V end was cut by 0 bases, the J end by 5 bases, with 11 bases between. Germline-derived CDR1 and CDR2 are DFQATT and SNEGSKA (reference sequence). The CDR3 DNA is TGCAGTGCTAGAGATTCCAGAACCCACGAGCAGTACTTC. Its translation: CSARDSRTHEQYF.

This clonotype has a handful of counts. CDR3 residues: CAWSAGQYNQPQHF. CDR3 nucleotides: TGTGCCTGGAGCGCGGGACAGTACAATCAGCCCCAGCATTTT. The rearrangement links TRBV30 to TRBJ1-5; 7 nucleotides match TRBD1. With 3 bases clipped from V and 3 bases from J, the junction kept 5 bases outside the gene matches. Germline V gene lookup returns CDR1 GTSNPN and CDR2 SVGIG (reference sequence). The CDR3 runs 14 residues.

As concerns this clonotype: At one boundary the junction diverges from the germline segment, which might be a read error. The gene calls are TRBV20-1 and TRBJ2-6; D perhaps matches TRBD1 (5 bases). The V gene's germline CDR1 is DFQATT and CDR2 SNEGSKA (reference sequence). CDR3 length equals 16 residues. CDR3 DNA: TGCAGTGCTAGATCGACAGCTATCTCTGGGGCCAACGCCCTGACTTTC. Translated, it gives CSARSTAISGANALTF.

As for this clonotype: A junction boundary mismatches the germline segment, possibly from a read error. The chain has TRBV20-1 and TRBJ2-5; perhaps TRBD2 as D (6 bases). Looked up from germline, CDR1 is DFQATT and CDR2 is SNEGSKA (reference sequence). The CDR3 totals 11 residues. CDR3: CGAGGGETQYF. In DNA form, the CDR3 reads TGCGGTGCTGGAGGAGGGGAGACCCAGTACTTC.

This clonotype has ten or more counts. V gene TRBV29-1 combines with J gene TRBJ2-6, with D maybe TRBD2 (5 bases). This CDR3 is 15 amino acids long. V was pared by 5 bases and J by 1 base, with 12 bases between. Germline loops: CDR1 SQVTM, CDR2 ANQGSEA. This CDR3 reads CSVTFGSSGANVLTF. The CDR3 DNA reads as TGCAGCGTTACCTTTGGGAGTTCTGGGGCCAACGTCCTGACTTTC.

This clonotype was detected only a few times. The genes are TRBV20-1 and TRBJ2-4, with a weak D call TRBD2 (6 bases). The last part of the DNA fits TRBJ2-7 better; the J call may be wrong. This CDR3 region has 14 residues. Germline V gene sequence: CDR1 DFQATT, CDR2 SNEGSKA (reference sequence). The CDR3 reads CSALSGTGTYEQYF. In DNA, the CDR3 is TGCAGTGCTCTATCCGGGACTGGTACCTACGAGCAGTACTTC.

The chain couples TRBV7-9 to TRBJ2-7; 9 bases fit TRBD1. The V and J ends lost 6 bases and 3 bases, in that order; junction bases with no gene match: 9. The CDR3 loop spans 15 amino acids. CDR1 is SEHNR, CDR2 FQNEAQ, per germline (reference sequence). The CDR3 bases are TGTGCCAGCAGTCTACCGGACAGGGGACGCTACGAGCAGTACTTC. Translated, it gives CASSLPDRGRYEQYF.

The chain combines TRBV6-5 with TRBJ2-1; TRBD1 aligns across 7 bases. Trimming removed 2 bases from V and 0 bases from J; junction bases left unmatched: 4. The germline V gene encodes CDR1 MNHEY and CDR2 SVGAGI. CDR3 size: 16 residues. The CDR3 bases are TGTGCCAGCAGTTACACAGGGGTTTACTCCTACAATGAGCAGTTCTTC. Translating it yields CASSYTGVYSYNEQFF.

The chain links TRBV4-1 to TRBJ2-6, with no clear D. Germline-derived CDR1 and CDR2 are MGHRA and YSYEKL. The CDR3 sequence is 16 residues long. Trimming shortened V by 0 bases and J by 0 bases, and 6 bases separated the two germline ends. CDR3 DNA: TGCGCCAGCAGCCAAGATGGATTCTCTGGGGCCAACGTCCTGACTTTC. The encoded protein is CASSQDGFSGANVLTF.

This clonotype has just a few counts. This chain links TRBV3-1 with TRBJ2-5; the D is unclear. CDR1 is LGHDT and CDR2 is YNNKEL in the germline V gene (reference sequence). This CDR3 spans 15 amino acids. V lost 0 bases and J lost 0, with 8 bases in between. CDR3 residues: CASSQDQKYQETQYF. CDR3 DNA sequence: TGTGCCAGCAGCCAAGACCAGAAGTACCAAGAGACCCAGTACTTC.

The J gene is TRBJ1-2, the V gene TRBV7-9; 7 bases agree with TRBD1. The V and J ends lost 7 bases and 2 bases, in that order; junction bases with no gene match: 19. This CDR3 has 18 amino acids. Germline CDR1 is SEHNR and CDR2 is FQNEAQ (reference sequence). The CDR3 region has the DNA TGTGCCAGCACAGCGGGGGTCCGCCCTACAGGGGAGAACTATGGCTACACCTTC. Translating it yields CASTAGVRPTGENYGYTF. The complete variable domain, with remaining parts taken from reference TRBV7-9 and TRBJ1-2, reads DTGVSQNPRHKITKRGQNVTFRCDPISEHNRLYWYRQTLGQGPEFLTYFQNEAQLEKSRLLSDRFSAERPKGSFSTLEIQRTEQGDSAMYLCASTAGVRPTGENYGYTFGSGTRLTVV.

The V gene is TRBV14, the J gene TRBJ2-5; either TRBD1 or TRBD2 may fit D (5 bases each). This CDR3 has 14 residues. V lost 5 bases, J lost 2 bases, and 12 bases lay in between. Germline V CDR1 and CDR2: SGHDN, FVKESK. CDR3 nucleotide sequence: TGTGCCAGCAGCACTCGGGGCTTTCAAGAGACCCAGTACTTC. The encoded protein is CASSTRGFQETQYF.

The rearrangement uses TRBV19 and TRBJ2-3, with D uncertain. Germline CDR1 LNHDA, CDR2 SQIVND (reference sequence). The V and J ends lost 7 bases and 2 bases respectively, with 7 bases between them. The CDR3 totals 12 residues. CDR3 bases: TGTGCCAGTACCGACTCCACAGATACGCAGTATTTT. Its translation: CASTDSTDTQYF.

This clonotype appeared a few times. The DNA of the CDR3 is TGTGCCAGCAGCCAATCCAGCCTCACTGAAGCTTTCTTT. It specifies CASSQSSLTEAFF. The chain employs TRBV3-1 and TRBJ1-1, with D hard to call. V gave up 2 bases and J gave up 4 bases, with 8 bases separating them. The CDR3 length is 13 residues. Germline CDR1 LGHDT, CDR2 YNNKEL (reference sequence).

The J gene is TRBJ1-2, the V gene TRBV21-1. TRBV21-1 constitutes a pseudogene. CDR3 length: 17 residues. The CDR3 DNA reads TGTGCCAGCAGCAAAAGAGGCCTAATGGTTTCAAACTATGGCTACACCTTC. This gives the protein CASSKRGLMVSNYGYTF.

This sequence joins TRBV6-2 or TRBV6-3 and TRBJ2-2; 8 bases are shared with TRBD2. The CDR3 contains 17 residues. Trimming took 0 bases from V and 3 from J; bases not matched to a gene: 6. The germline V gene encodes CDR1 MNHEY and CDR2 SVGEGT. The DNA of the CDR3 is TGTGCCAGCAGTTACTCAGTCCAGCGGGGGTACACCGGGGAGCTGTTTTTT. It translates to CASSYSVQRGYTGELFF.

This rearrangement joins TRBV28 to TRBJ2-7, with 9 bases identical to TRBD2. Trimming cost V 3 bases and J 7 bases; bases outside gene matches: 10. CDR1 MDHEN and CDR2 SYDVKM come from the germline V gene. The length of the CDR3 is 15 residues. The CDR3 DNA follows: TGTGCCAGCAGTTTTGGGGGAGCGGGAGGCTGGGAGCAGTACTTC. Its protein is CASSFGGAGGWEQYF.

This chain links TRBV5-1 with TRBJ2-5; tentative D call: TRBD2 (5 bases). Germline CDR1 SGHRS, CDR2 YFSETQ. V was clipped by 7 bases and J by 1 base, with 8 bases between them. This CDR3 contains 12 residues. CDR3: CASGSGQETQYF. The CDR3 coding sequence is TGCGCCAGCGGAAGCGGCCAAGAGACCCAGTACTTC.

Comments on this clonotype: Being one base from a much bigger clone, this may be a read error. This chain uses TRBV29-1 with TRBJ2-1; tentative D call: TRBD1 (7 bases). Germline CDR1 reads SQVTM; CDR2 reads ANQGSEA. This CDR3 is 13 amino acids long. Trimming cost V 4 bases and J 5 bases, with 12 bases left between them. This CDR3 reads CSVGPRGDNEQFF. CDR3 DNA: TGCAGCGTTGGCCCCAGGGGGGACAATGAGCAGTTCTTC.